These 14 T cell receptor beta chains were sequenced from one sample in a study of radiotherapy plus CTLA-4 blockade in lung cancer. Sequencing was performed with immunoSEQ multiplex PCR; in TCRdb, only in-frame clones are kept and a portion is missing. There are tens of thousands of clones in the sample; 77% occur only once, and roughly 4% lies in the top ten. The input for sequencing was peripheral blood, taken from a patient treated with radiotherapy plus ipilimumab. The receptors originated from a human donor with non-small cell lung cancer who had a partial response to radiotherapy plus ipilimumab.

The chain has TRBV7-2 and TRBJ1-2; D uncertain. The CDR3 sequence is 11 residues long. Trimming shortened V by 11 bases and J by 7 bases, and 14 bases separated the two germline ends. Germline lookup yields CDR1 SGHTA and CDR2 FQGNSA. This chain's CDR3 is CAATRGTGYTF. The CDR3 nucleotides read TGTGCCGCTACACGAGGCACTGGCTACACCTTC.

V usage is TRBV28 and J usage is TRBJ2-7; D is uncertain. The CDR3 runs to 16 residues. CDR1 MDHEN and CDR2 SYDVKM come from the germline V gene. The V end was cut by 5 bases, the J end by 2 bases, with 19 bases between. The CDR3 reads CASSPPLARPTYEQYF. CDR3 sequence (DNA): TGTGCCAGCAGTCCACCCCTTGCCAGGCCTACCTACGAGCAGTACTTC.

This clone occurred a few times. The chain has TRBV5-1 and TRBJ1-1; a possible D gene is TRBD1 (6 bases). V lost 4 bases and J 3 bases, leaving 10 bases between the germline ends. Germline CDR1 reads SGHRS; CDR2 reads YFSETQ. The CDR3 is made up of 13 amino acids. CDR3 protein: CASSETGYTEAFF. DNA for the CDR3: TGCGCCAGCAGCGAGACAGGTTACACTGAAGCTTTCTTT.

The chain recombines TRBV7-3 with TRBJ2-1; possibly TRBD2 for D (6 bases). Germline loops: CDR1 SGHTA, CDR2 FQGTGA. Trimming removed 2 bases at V and 3 bases at J, with 8 bases between. CDR3 length: 14 residues. The chain's CDR3 is CASSLGGIYNEQFF. CDR3 DNA sequence: TGTGCCAGCAGCTTAGGGGGGATCTACAATGAGCAGTTCTTC. Full variable domain (remainder filled in from reference TRBV7-3 and TRBJ2-1): GAGVSQTPSNKVTEKGKYVELRCDPISGHTALYWYRQSLGQGPEFLIYFQGTGAADDSGLPNDRFFAVRPEGSVSTLKIQRTERGDSAVYLCASSLGGIYNEQFFGPGTRLTVL.

The rearrangement joins TRBV10-2 to TRBJ2-7; tentatively, D is TRBD1 (6 bases). Deletions cut 7 bases from V and 2 bases from J, with 12 bases between. Germline values: CDR1 WSHSY, CDR2 SAAADI. The CDR3 extends over 13 amino acids. As DNA, the CDR3 is TGCGCCAGCACTGTAGGACAGACCTACGAGCAGTACTTC. This encodes CASTVGQTYEQYF.

The genes are TRBV5-6 and TRBJ2-1; 11 bases agree with TRBD2. V lost 4 bases, J lost 0 bases, and 12 bases stayed unmatched. Germline V gene sequence: CDR1 SGHDT, CDR2 YYEEEE. The CDR3 loop spans 19 amino acids. CDR3 protein: CASSVSSGGLLSSYNEQFF. CDR3 in DNA: TGTGCCAGCAGCGTCTCTAGCGGGGGGCTACTGAGCTCCTACAATGAGCAGTTCTTC.

J is TRBJ1-1 and V is TRBV4-3, with TRBD1 matching over 9 bases. V shed 4 bases, J shed 2 bases, and the junction held 5 bases outside the gene matches. CDR1 and CDR2 (germline): LGHNA, YSLEER. CDR3 size: 15 residues. The CDR3 region has the DNA TGCGCCAGCAGCCCGCGGACAGGGGCTAACACTGAAGCTTTCTTT. Its protein is CASSPRTGANTEAFF.

This clone was seen once. The V call is TRBV4-1, the J call TRBJ2-7, with D perhaps matching TRBD1 (5 bases). Trimming took off 1 base at V and 4 bases at J, with 8 bases between the two ends. This CDR3 is 13 amino acids long. Germline assignment: CDR1 MGHRA and CDR2 YSYEKL. The CDR3 DNA reads TGCGCCAGCAGCCAAGGGACACAGTACGAGCAGTACTTC. Protein product: CASSQGTQYEQYF.

The V and J genes are TRBV9 and TRBJ2-1; 9 bases fit TRBD2. J lost 4 bases, V lost 0 bases, and 5 bases had no gene match. Germline V gene lookup returns CDR1 SGDLS and CDR2 YYNGEE. This CDR3 contains 16 residues. The CDR3 here is CASSVGGLAGYNEQFF. The CDR3, as DNA: TGTGCCAGCAGCGTAGGAGGCCTAGCGGGGTACAATGAGCAGTTCTTC. Combining the CDR3 with reference TRBV9 and TRBJ2-1 gives the whole variable domain DSGVTQTPKHLITATGQRVTLRCSPRSGDLSVYWYQQSLDQGLQFLIQYYNGEERAKGNILERFSAQQFPDLHSELNLSSLELGDSALYFCASSVGGLAGYNEQFFGPGTRLTVL.

The rearrangement links TRBV5-1 to TRBJ2-1; weak D call: TRBD1 (6 bases). Germline CDR1 reads SGHRS; CDR2 reads YFSETQ. CDR3 size: 16 residues. V gave up 4 bases and J gave up 7 bases, with 21 bases separating them. CDR3 sequence (DNA): TGCGCCAGCAGCAGGTCAGTGAGGCCCCAGGGGAATGAGCAGTTCTTC. It yields the protein CASSRSVRPQGNEQFF.

This clone was counted once. This chain joins TRBV6-6 and TRBJ1-5; D gene ambiguous. With 8 bases removed from V and 4 bases from J, the gap between germline ends came to 15 bases. This CDR3 has 14 amino acids. Germline CDR1 MNHNY, CDR2 SVGAGI (reference sequence). CDR3 loop: CASGGPSQNQPQHF. CDR3 coding DNA: TGTGCCAGCGGAGGACCGTCCCAGAATCAGCCCCAGCATTTT.

The chain joins TRBV18 to TRBJ2-5; TRBD2 agrees at 7 bases. CDR1 KGHSH and CDR2 LQKENI come from the germline V gene. The CDR3 sequence is 14 residues long. V was pared by 6 bases and J by 4 bases, with 8 bases of the junction left unmatched. Here the CDR3 reads CASSPSGAGETQYF. The CDR3 bases are TGTGCCAGCTCGCCGAGCGGGGCGGGAGAGACCCAGTACTTC.

This clone is medium-sized. This sequence joins TRBV5-1 and TRBJ2-1, with 9 bases matching TRBD2. J gave up 2 bases and V 5 bases, and 2 bases lay outside the gene matches. The V gene's germline CDR1 is SGHRS and CDR2 YFSETQ. The CDR3 loop spans 14 amino acids. The CDR3 here is CASRVAGAYNEQFF. DNA for the CDR3: TGCGCCAGCAGGGTAGCGGGGGCCTACAATGAGCAGTTCTTC.

This rearrangement joins TRBV10-2 to TRBJ2-1; the match to TRBD2 covers 8 bases. Losses at the gene ends were 10 bases for V and 5 bases for J; bases not matched to a gene: 10. This CDR3 spans 14 amino acids. Germline V lookup: CDR1 WSHSY, CDR2 SAAADI. Here the CDR3 reads CATTGGALNNEQFF. CDR3 DNA: TGCGCCACAACCGGGGGGGCGTTGAACAATGAGCAGTTCTTC.